Listed below are T cell receptor beta chains from one sample, sequenced in a study of blood T cell repertoires in COVID-19. This table comes from immunoSEQ multiplex PCR, and its TCRdb copy is limited to in-frame clones, with some not included. This table has around 20,000 clones, 82% appearing once. The sequencing input was peripheral blood. These receptors were taken from a human donor in a cohort sampled during active COVID-19. The conserved cysteine and the conserved F or W are not part of the CDR3 here. Each record gives: J gene, V gene, CDR3 protein.

TRBJ1-2	TRBV19	ASSNPPGQGQGYT
TRBJ1-1	TRBV9	ASSVEGGGTTEAF
TRBJ2-7	TRBV6-5	ASRPVGEGTYEQY
TRBJ1-2	TRBV2	AIPGINYGYT
TRBJ1-5	TRBV28	ASSPSVAKGVRQPQH
TRBJ1-4	TRBV27	ASSSFRTGTEKLF
TRBJ1-6	TRBV6-5	ASSLRELRNSPLH
TRBJ2-1	TRBV6-2/TRBV6-3	ASSPPDSGGVEQF
TRBJ2-1	TRBV11-3	ASSLESGRGGWYNEQF
TRBJ2-3	TRBV7-8	ASSLASGRADTQY
TRBJ2-3	TRBV13	ASNIGASGNTDTQY
TRBJ2-7	TRBV6-5	ASSYTSGSSYEQY
TRBJ2-1	TRBV5-1	ASSLGSPGDWSYNEQF
TRBJ2-4	TRBV6-5	ASSYSWRPPKNIQY
TRBJ2-3	TRBV28	ASSLPRLAGGFRRDTQY
TRBJ2-2	TRBV30	AWLDTTTYTGELF
TRBJ2-7	TRBV24-1	ATSDGSGNEQY
TRBJ2-7	TRBV29-1	SVERDRGHEQY
TRBJ2-7	TRBV7-8	ASGLGYEQY
TRBJ2-7	TRBV6-5	ASSYRDRGLYEQY
TRBJ2-3	TRBV6-4	ASSDGRGSTDTQY
TRBJ2-7	TRBV5-1	ASSPSTGSYEQY
TRBJ1-4	TRBV28	ASNQGAIGEKLF
TRBJ1-6	TRBV18	ASSPAGTPLH
TRBJ2-6	TRBV19	ASSTQTLRTGLNGANVLT